This T cell receptor (beta chain) stems from a study of cytomegalovirus exposure and HLA in healthy donors. Findings of the study overall: Among TCR sequences, most were rare, though some public TCRs appeared in many donors.

In regard to this clone: Its antigen remains unidentified.

PCR primers comprised 60 Vbeta and 13 Jbeta primers. Authors' methods: Later reanalysis found 60 million to 90 million unique TCR beta chains, 10 million to 14 million of them shared. TCRdb keeps only in-frame clones here, not all; method: immunoSEQ multiplex PCR. The V and J calls and the clone size are those of that table, but D and trimming were determined from the DNA. The sample has 180,000 or so clones; 78% are singletons. The clonotype was recovered from a female donor in good health and CMV-seronegative. Input material: PBMCs.

CDR3 nucleotide sequence: TGTGCCAGTAGACCGGGAGGGCCGTACAATGAGCAGTTCTTC. As protein: CASRPGGPYNEQFF. The chain joins TRBV19 to TRBJ2-1; TRBD2 matches 8 bases. The germline gives CDR1 LNHDA, CDR2 SQIVND (reference sequence). V lost 6 bases, J lost 4 bases, and 5 bases stayed unmatched. This CDR3 is built from 14 residues.